The entry below describes one T cell receptor (beta chain). V shed 3 bases, J shed 3 bases, and the junction held 5 bases outside the gene matches. The CDR3 sequence is 16 residues long. Germline V gene sequence: CDR1 SGHRS, CDR2 YFSETQ. These data are taken from a study of STAT5B mutations in CD4+ large granular lymphocyte leukemia. Study summary: Among healthy controls, a particular HLA allele went with more CDR3 'QG' motifs.

Original methodology: Productive clonotypes were detectable down to 2.59 x 10-5 frequency. Method: immunoSEQ multiplex PCR; TCRdb's copy keeps in-frame clones and lacks some. V, J and clone size are taken as reported in that table, and D and trimming were inferred from the DNA itself. The sample contains tens of thousands of clones, about 71% of which appear only once. The chain couples TRBV5-1 to TRBJ2-3; 12 positions agree with TRBD2. The material sequenced was CD4+ T cells from blood buffy coats. The sequence was obtained from a human donor in good health. The DNA of the CDR3 is TGCGCCAGCAGCTCAGGACTAGCGGGGAGGACAGATACGCAGTATTTT. The encoded protein is CASSSGLAGRTDTQYF.